The present T cell receptor beta chain was sequenced within a study of blood T cell repertoires in COVID-19. TCRdb's table, derived via immunoSEQ multiplex PCR, lists solely in-frame clones and lacks some. Among about 280,000 clones, 90% were seen once, and the ten largest hold less than 2%. V shed 3 bases, J shed 0 bases, and the junction held 5 bases outside the gene matches. The CDR3 is 17 residues long. Per the germline V gene, CDR1 is SGHDN and CDR2 is FVKESK. This sequence was found in a woman younger than 35 with acute COVID-19. The specimen was PBMCs or T cells enriched from blood (not recorded which). The J gene is TRBJ2-1, the V gene TRBV14, with TRBD2 matching over 10 bases. The CDR3 nucleotides read TGTGCCAGCAGCCAGACTAGCGGGCTGAGCTCCTACAATGAGCAGTTCTTC. It yields the protein CASSQTSGLSSYNEQFF.